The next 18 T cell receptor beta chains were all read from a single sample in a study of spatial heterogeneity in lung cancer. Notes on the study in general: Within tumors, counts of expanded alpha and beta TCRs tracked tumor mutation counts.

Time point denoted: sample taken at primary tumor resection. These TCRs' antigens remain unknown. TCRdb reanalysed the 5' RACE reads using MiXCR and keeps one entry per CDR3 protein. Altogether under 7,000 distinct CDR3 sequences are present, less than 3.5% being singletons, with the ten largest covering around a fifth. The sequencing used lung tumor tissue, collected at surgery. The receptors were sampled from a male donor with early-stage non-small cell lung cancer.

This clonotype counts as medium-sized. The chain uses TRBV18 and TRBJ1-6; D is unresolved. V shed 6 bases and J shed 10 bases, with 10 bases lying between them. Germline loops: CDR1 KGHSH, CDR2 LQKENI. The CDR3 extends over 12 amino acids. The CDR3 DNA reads TGTGCCAGCTCCATCGCCGGCTCACCCCTCCACTTT. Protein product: CASSIAGSPLHF.

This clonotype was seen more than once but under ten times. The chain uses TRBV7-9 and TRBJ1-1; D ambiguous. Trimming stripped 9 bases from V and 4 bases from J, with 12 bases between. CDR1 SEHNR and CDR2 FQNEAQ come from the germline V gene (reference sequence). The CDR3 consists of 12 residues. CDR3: CASLGGSTEAFF. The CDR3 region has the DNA TGTGCCAGTTTAGGAGGGTCCACTGAAGCTTTCTTT.

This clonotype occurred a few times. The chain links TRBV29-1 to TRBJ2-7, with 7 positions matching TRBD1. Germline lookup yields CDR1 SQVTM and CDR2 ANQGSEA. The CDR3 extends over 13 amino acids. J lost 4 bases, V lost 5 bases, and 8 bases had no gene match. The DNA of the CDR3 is TGCAGCGTTCTGGACAGGTGTAATTACGAGCAGTACTTC. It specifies CSVLDRCNYEQYF.

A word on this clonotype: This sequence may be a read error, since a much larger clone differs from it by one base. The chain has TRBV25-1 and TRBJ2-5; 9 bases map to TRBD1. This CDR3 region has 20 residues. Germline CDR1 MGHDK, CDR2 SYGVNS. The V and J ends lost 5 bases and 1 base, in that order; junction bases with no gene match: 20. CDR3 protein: CASSKIPGTGTRHRQETQYF. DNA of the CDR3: TGTGCCAGCAGTAAAATCCCTGGGACAGGGACGAGACACCGCCAAGAGACCCAGTACTTC.

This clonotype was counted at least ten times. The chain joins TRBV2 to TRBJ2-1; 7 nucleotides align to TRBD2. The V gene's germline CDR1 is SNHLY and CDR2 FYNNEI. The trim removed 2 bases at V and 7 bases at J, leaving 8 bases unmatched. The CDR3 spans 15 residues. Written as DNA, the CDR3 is TGTGCCAGCAGTGAAAATTCGGGGGGTCTGAATGAGCAGTTCTTC. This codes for CASSENSGGLNEQFF.

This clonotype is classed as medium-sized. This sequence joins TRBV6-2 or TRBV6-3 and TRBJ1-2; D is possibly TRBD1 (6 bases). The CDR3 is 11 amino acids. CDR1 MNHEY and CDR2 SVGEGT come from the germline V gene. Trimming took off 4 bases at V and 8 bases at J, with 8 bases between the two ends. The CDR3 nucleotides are TGTGCCAGCAGTTGGGGGGCAGGCTACACCTTC. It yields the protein CASSWGAGYTF.

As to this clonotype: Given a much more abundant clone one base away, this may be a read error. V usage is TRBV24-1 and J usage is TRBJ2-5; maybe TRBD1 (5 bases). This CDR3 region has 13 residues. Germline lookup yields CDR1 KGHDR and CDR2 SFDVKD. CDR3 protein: CTTSGRGRETQYF. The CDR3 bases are TGTACCACCAGTGGAAGGGGCAGAGAGACCCAGTACTTC.

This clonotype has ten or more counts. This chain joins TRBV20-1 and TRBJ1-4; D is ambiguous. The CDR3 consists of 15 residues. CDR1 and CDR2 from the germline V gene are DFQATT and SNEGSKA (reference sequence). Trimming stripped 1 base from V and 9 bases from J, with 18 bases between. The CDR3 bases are TGCAGTGCTAGAGTGTCTCCTAGTCGCGGACAAAAACTGTTTTTT. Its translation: CSARVSPSRGQKLFF.

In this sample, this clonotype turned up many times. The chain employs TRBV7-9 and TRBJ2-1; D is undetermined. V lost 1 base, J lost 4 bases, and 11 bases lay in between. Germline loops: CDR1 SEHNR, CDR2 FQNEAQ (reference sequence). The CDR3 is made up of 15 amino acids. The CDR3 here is CASSLEGTLYNEQFF. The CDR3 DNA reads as TGTGCCAGCAGCTTAGAGGGTACCTTGTACAATGAGCAGTTCTTC.

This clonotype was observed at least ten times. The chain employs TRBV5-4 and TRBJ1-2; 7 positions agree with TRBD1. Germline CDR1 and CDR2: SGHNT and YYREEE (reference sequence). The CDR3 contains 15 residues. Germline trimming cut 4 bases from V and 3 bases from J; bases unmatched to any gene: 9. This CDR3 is CASSLATGKDYGYTF. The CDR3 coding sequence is TGTGCCAGCAGCCTGGCGACAGGGAAGGACTATGGCTACACCTTC.

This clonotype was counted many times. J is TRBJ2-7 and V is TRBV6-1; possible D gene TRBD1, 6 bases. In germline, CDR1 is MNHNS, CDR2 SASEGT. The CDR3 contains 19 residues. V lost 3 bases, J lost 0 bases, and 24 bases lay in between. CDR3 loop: CASSERARGYSLFSYEQYF. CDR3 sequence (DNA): TGTGCCAGCAGTGAGAGGGCCAGGGGCTATTCTCTTTTCTCCTACGAGCAGTACTTC.

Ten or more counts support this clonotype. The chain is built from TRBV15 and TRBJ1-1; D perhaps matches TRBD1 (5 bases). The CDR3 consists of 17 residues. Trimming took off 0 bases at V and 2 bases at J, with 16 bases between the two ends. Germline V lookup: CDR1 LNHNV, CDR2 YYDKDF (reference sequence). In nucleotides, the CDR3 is TGTGCCACCAGCAGAGAAGGGCCAGGGACGGGAAACACTGAAGCTTTCTTT. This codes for CATSREGPGTGNTEAFF. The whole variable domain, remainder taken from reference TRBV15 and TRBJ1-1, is DAMVIQNPRYQVTQFGKPVTLSCSQTLNHNVMYWYQQKSSQAPKLLFHYYDKDFNNEADTPDNFQSRRPNTSFCFLDIRSPGLGDTAMYLCATSREGPGTGNTEAFFGQGTRLTVV.

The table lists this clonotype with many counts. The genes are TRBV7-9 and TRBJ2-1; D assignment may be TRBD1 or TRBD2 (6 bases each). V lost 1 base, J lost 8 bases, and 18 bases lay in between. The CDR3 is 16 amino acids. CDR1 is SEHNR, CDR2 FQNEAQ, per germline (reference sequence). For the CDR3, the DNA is TGTGCCAGCAGCTTAGAAGGGGGGCGACGGATGGATGAGCAGTTCTTC. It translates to CASSLEGGRRMDEQFF. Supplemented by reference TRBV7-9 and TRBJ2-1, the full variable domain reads DTGVSQNPRHKITKRGQNVTFRCDPISEHNRLYWYRQTLGQGPEFLTYFQNEAQLEKSRLLSDRFSAERPKGSFSTLEIQRTEQGDSAMYLCASSLEGGRRMDEQFFGPGTRLTVL.

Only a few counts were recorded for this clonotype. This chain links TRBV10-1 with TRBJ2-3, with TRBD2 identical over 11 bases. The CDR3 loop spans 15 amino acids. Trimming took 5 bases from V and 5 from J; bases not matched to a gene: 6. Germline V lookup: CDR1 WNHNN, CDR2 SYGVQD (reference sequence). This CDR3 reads CASSFFGTSGDTQYF. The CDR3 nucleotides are TGCGCCAGCAGTTTCTTTGGGACTAGCGGAGATACGCAGTATTTT.

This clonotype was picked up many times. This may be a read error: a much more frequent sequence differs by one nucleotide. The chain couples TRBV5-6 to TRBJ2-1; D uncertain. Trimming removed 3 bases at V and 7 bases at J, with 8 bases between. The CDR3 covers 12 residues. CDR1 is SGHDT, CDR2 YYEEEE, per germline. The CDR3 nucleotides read TGTGCCAGCAGCTGTAGTCGGAATGAGCAGTTCTTC. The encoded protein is CASSCSRNEQFF. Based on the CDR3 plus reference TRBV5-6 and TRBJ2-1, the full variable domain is DAGVTQSPTHLIKTRGQQVTLRCSPKSGHDTVSWYQQALGQGPQFIFQYYEEEERQRGNFPDRFSGHQFPNYSSELNVNALLLGDSALYLCASSCSRNEQFFGPGTRLTVL.

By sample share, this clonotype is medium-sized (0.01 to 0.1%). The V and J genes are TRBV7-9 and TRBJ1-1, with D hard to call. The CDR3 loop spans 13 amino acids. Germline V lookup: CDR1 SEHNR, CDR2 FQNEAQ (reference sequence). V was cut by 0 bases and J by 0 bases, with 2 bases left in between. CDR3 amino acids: CASSLAMNTEAFF. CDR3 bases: TGTGCCAGCAGCTTAGCCATGAACACTGAAGCTTTCTTT.

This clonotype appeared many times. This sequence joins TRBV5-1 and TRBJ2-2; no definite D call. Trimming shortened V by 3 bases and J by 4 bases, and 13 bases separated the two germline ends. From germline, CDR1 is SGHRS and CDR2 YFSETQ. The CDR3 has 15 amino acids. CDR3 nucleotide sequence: TGCGCCAGCAGCTCCCTAAACGAAATCACCGGGGAGCTGTTTTTT. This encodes CASSSLNEITGELFF.

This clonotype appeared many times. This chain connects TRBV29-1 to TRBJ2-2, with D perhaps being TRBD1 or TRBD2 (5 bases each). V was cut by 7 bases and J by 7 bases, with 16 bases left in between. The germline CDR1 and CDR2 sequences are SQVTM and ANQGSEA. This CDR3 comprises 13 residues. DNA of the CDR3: TGCAGCGGGTCCGGGACCCAGGGCGGGGAGCTGTTTTTT. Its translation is CSGSGTQGGELFF.